These 21 T cell receptor beta chains share one sample of origin, sequenced in a study of T-cell memory formation after mild COVID-19 (dated by TCRdb to about 2021). Libraries were built with 5' RACE. Sequencing instrument: Illumina NovaSeq 6000. TCRdb's own reprocessing of the public reads used fastp at Q25 and MiXCR and kept productive beta chains. Each CDR3 protein gets just one entry, which takes the most common genes and DNA from the rows behind it. The sample table records roughly 200,000 distinct CDR3 sequences; roughly 17% of these occur just once. The top ten clones comprise about 1.9% of the sample. Sequencing used PBMCs or a T cell subset sorted from them (not recorded which). The source of these receptors is an adult woman who had mild COVID-19 (a few samples of this study predate the infection). The sample titles of this study are shuffled in the database, so cell type and time point are left out; the donor was told from shared clones.

This clonotype came up a few times. The chain is built from TRBV4-1 and TRBJ2-1; 7 bases match TRBD1. Germline V gives CDR1 MGHRA, CDR2 YSYEKL. V lost 3 bases, J lost 0 bases, and 2 bases stayed unmatched. The CDR3 contains 15 residues. The CDR3 is CASSQGTVSYNEQFF. The CDR3 bases are TGCGCCAGCAGCCAGGGGACAGTCTCCTACAATGAGCAGTTCTTC.

V is TRBV5-1 and J is TRBJ1-1; D unresolved. Germline values: CDR1 SGHRS, CDR2 YFSETQ. This CDR3 has 14 amino acids. V lost 5 bases and J 0 bases, leaving 11 bases between the germline ends. The CDR3 loop is CASRPQAVNTEAFF. CDR3 coding DNA: TGCGCCAGCAGGCCTCAGGCCGTGAACACTGAAGCTTTCTTT.

V is TRBV20-1 and J is TRBJ1-1; no reliable D call. The CDR3 length is 12 residues. Germline CDR1 reads DFQATT; CDR2 reads SNEGSKA (reference sequence). Trimming removed 2 bases at V and 1 base at J, with 5 bases between. The CDR3: CSARRPNTEAFF. The CDR3 region has the DNA TGCAGTGCTAGAAGGCCGAACACTGAAGCTTTCTTT.

The chain combines TRBV13 with TRBJ2-3, with D unresolved. The CDR3 has 15 residues. In germline, CDR1 is PRHDT, CDR2 FYEKMQ (reference sequence). V was pared by 4 bases and J by 2 bases, with 13 bases between. This chain's CDR3 is CASSSWARHTDTQYF. The CDR3 DNA follows: TGTGCCAGCAGCTCCTGGGCGCGACACACAGATACGCAGTATTTT.

Only a few counts were recorded for this clonotype. The chain carries TRBV5-1 and TRBJ2-3; D gene unclear. The CDR3 sequence is 14 residues long. Germline assignment: CDR1 SGHRS and CDR2 YFSETQ. V lost 6 bases and J lost 2, with 13 bases in between. The CDR3 coding sequence is TGCGCCAGCAAGGCGGCAGATGCCACAGATACGCAGTATTTT. Its protein product is CASKAADATDTQYF. The variable domain in full, with the rest retrieved from reference TRBV5-1 and TRBJ2-3, is KAGVTQTPRYLIKTRGQQVTLSCSPISGHRSVSWYQQTPGQGLQFLFEYFSETQRNKGNFPGRFSGRQFSNSRSEMNVSTLELGDSALYLCASKAADATDTQYFGPGTRLTVL.

This clonotype showed up just a few times. The chain employs TRBV20-1 and TRBJ1-2; D might be TRBD1 (6 bases). CDR1 is DFQATT and CDR2 is SNEGSKA in the germline V gene (reference sequence). This CDR3 region has 14 residues. CDR3 sequence: CSANKGGEGYGYTF. CDR3 nucleotides: TGCAGCGCGAACAAAGGGGGAGAGGGCTATGGCTACACCTTC.

V usage is TRBV7-3 and J usage is TRBJ2-3; no reliable D call. The CDR3 is made up of 12 amino acids. Trimming removed 5 bases from V and 5 bases from J, with 8 bases in between. Germline CDR1 SGHTA, CDR2 FQGTGA. CDR3 nucleotide sequence: TGTGCCAGCAGCGGCCCGGGAGATACGCAGTATTTT. It is translated as CASSGPGDTQYF.

J is TRBJ1-1 and V is TRBV7-6, with a tentative D call TRBD1 (5 bases). The CDR3 sequence is 16 residues long. V was shortened by 1 base and J by 2 bases, with 14 bases between the two germline ends. Germline CDR1 SGHVS, CDR2 FNYEAQ. CDR3: CASSLVVPGRNTEAFF. Written as DNA, the CDR3 is TGTGCCAGCAGCTTAGTTGTCCCGGGGCGAAACACTGAAGCTTTCTTT.

The chain recombines TRBV24-1 with TRBJ2-1; 10 nucleotides align to TRBD2. The CDR3 extends over 21 amino acids. Trimming cost V 2 bases and J 5 bases; bases outside gene matches: 20. The germline CDR1 and CDR2 sequences are KGHDR and SFDVKD. The CDR3 DNA is TGTGCCACCAGTGATTACGGCTTAAGCGGGAGGGCCGGGGCCAGGAACAATGAGCAGTTCTTC. Translation gives CATSDYGLSGRAGARNNEQFF.

The genes are TRBV9 and TRBJ2-2; 8 bases are a match to TRBD2. The CDR3 is 16 residues long. The V and J ends lost 2 bases and 7 bases, in that order; junction bases with no gene match: 10. CDR1 and CDR2 from the germline V gene are SGDLS and YYNGEE. CDR3 amino acids: CASSVFGTSASGELFF. The DNA of the CDR3 is TGTGCCAGCAGCGTCTTCGGGACTAGTGCAAGCGGGGAGCTGTTTTTT.

The chain has TRBV12-3 or TRBV12-4 and TRBJ1-1; D possibly corresponds to TRBD1 (5 bases). V was shortened by 3 bases and J by 0 bases, with 11 bases between the two germline ends. The CDR3 is 15 residues long. The DNA for the CDR3 is TGTGCCAGCAGTTTCCCCGACAGACTGAACACTGAAGCTTTCTTT. This encodes CASSFPDRLNTEAFF.

This clonotype was picked up many times. The chain joins TRBV27 to TRBJ2-1; possibly TRBD1 for D (5 bases). V was cut by 2 bases and J by 16 bases, with 15 bases left in between. This CDR3 comprises 12 residues. CDR1 and CDR2 from the germline V gene are MNHEY and SMNVEV (reference sequence). Here the CDR3 DNA reads TGTGCCAGCAGTTTAGAGAAGTGGGGCCATTTCTTC. Protein product: CASSLEKWGHFF.

This clonotype was recorded a few times. The V and J genes are TRBV7-9 and TRBJ1-6, with D unclear. The CDR3 consists of 16 residues. V gave up 1 base and J gave up 0 bases, with 7 bases separating them. The germline V gene has CDR1 SEHNR and CDR2 FQNEAQ (reference sequence). Here the CDR3 reads CASSLEGSSYNSPLHF. In nucleotides, the CDR3 is TGTGCCAGCAGCTTAGAGGGCAGCTCCTATAATTCACCCCTCCACTTT.

The rearrangement uses TRBV20-1 and TRBJ2-1; D is perhaps TRBD1 or TRBD2 (5 bases each). CDR1 and CDR2 from the germline V gene are DFQATT and SNEGSKA (reference sequence). The CDR3 is made up of 15 amino acids. V was trimmed by 0 bases and J by 0 bases, leaving 9 bases between them. CDR3 protein: CSARDLGVSYNEQFF. CDR3 DNA sequence: TGCAGTGCTAGAGATCTGGGGGTCTCCTACAATGAGCAGTTCTTC.

Ten or more counts support this clonotype. J is TRBJ1-3 and V is TRBV6-2 or TRBV6-3; D unresolved. Per germline, CDR1 MNHEY and CDR2 SVGEGT. V lost 5 bases, J lost 11 bases, and 16 bases lay in between. The CDR3 has 13 residues. The DNA of the CDR3 is TGTGCCAGCAGTCCCCCTGCGGGGAGAGCCATATATTTT. It specifies CASSPPAGRAIYF.

Only a few counts were recorded for this clonotype. The chain is built from TRBV27 and TRBJ1-2; tentatively, D is TRBD1 (5 bases). The V gene's germline CDR1 is MNHEY and CDR2 SMNVEV (reference sequence). The CDR3 loop spans 13 amino acids. Trimming took off 5 bases at V and 8 bases at J, with 15 bases between the two ends. CDR3 sequence reads: CASSLTANRGYTF. CDR3 DNA: TGTGCCAGCAGTCTAACCGCTAACAGGGGCTACACCTTC.

The chain links TRBV14 to TRBJ1-1; perhaps TRBD1 as D (5 bases). CDR1 and CDR2 (germline): SGHDN, FVKESK. This CDR3 has 15 amino acids. Trimming removed 0 bases at V and 2 bases at J, with 10 bases between. The chain's CDR3 is CASSQDWDANTEAFF. Here the CDR3 DNA reads TGTGCCAGCAGCCAAGATTGGGACGCCAACACTGAAGCTTTCTTT.

The sample holds a few counts of this clonotype. The chain combines TRBV20-1 with TRBJ2-3, with 7 bases aligning to TRBD2. Germline assignment: CDR1 DFQATT and CDR2 SNEGSKA (reference sequence). The CDR3 length is 16 residues. After removal of 0 bases from V and 2 bases from J, the junction contained 8 bases not matched to a gene. CDR3 DNA: TGCAGTGCTAGAGATCAAACGAGCGGGAACACAGATACGCAGTATTTT. The encoded protein is CSARDQTSGNTDTQYF.

CDR3 residues: CASSLAGTSGGWSSYNEQFF. CDR3 bases: TGCGCCAGCAGCTTGGCCGGGACTAGCGGGGGTTGGAGCTCCTACAATGAGCAGTTCTTC. The chain is built from TRBV5-1 and TRBJ2-1, with TRBD2 matching over 14 bases. This CDR3 comprises 20 residues. Germline lookup yields CDR1 SGHRS and CDR2 YFSETQ. The junction had 8 bases not matched to a gene; V was cut back by 0 bases and J by 0 bases.

The V and J genes are TRBV4-3 and TRBJ2-7; 9 nucleotides agree with TRBD1. Germline V gene lookup returns CDR1 LGHNA and CDR2 YSLEER. The CDR3 length is 15 residues. J was trimmed by 3 bases and V by 4 bases; bases with no gene match: 7. The DNA for the CDR3 is TGCGCCAGCAGCCGCACGGGACAGGGATACTACGAGCAGTACTTC. It encodes CASSRTGQGYYEQYF.

This chain connects TRBV19 to TRBJ2-1, with D unclear. This CDR3 spans 14 amino acids. Germline values: CDR1 LNHDA, CDR2 SQIVND (reference sequence). V shed 6 bases and J shed 5 bases, with 14 bases lying between them. The DNA for the CDR3 is TGTGCCAGTAGCTCTACAAGCACCCACAATGAGCAGTTCTTC. It encodes CASSSTSTHNEQFF.